Below, one TCR beta chain is given with its context. The entry originates in a study of blood T cell repertoires in COVID-19. The germline gives CDR1 MGHRA, CDR2 YSYEKL. The ends were cut back, 1 base at V and 3 bases at J, with 13 bases in the middle. The CDR3 loop spans 15 amino acids. In the source study's methods: From reference gene primer amplification, estimates of nucleated cell counts were derived. TCRdb's table, derived via immunoSEQ multiplex PCR, lists solely in-frame clones and lacks some. V and J calls and clone size are copied from that table; D and trimming were computed from the DNA. The repertoire includes about 190,000 clones, around 83% of them detected once, and approximately 3% sits in the top ten.

Sequenced input: PBMCs or T cells enriched from blood (not recorded which). The receptor comes from a woman in her twenties or thirties who had been exposed to COVID-19. The chain joins TRBV4-1 to TRBJ2-7; D is possibly TRBD1 (6 bases). CDR3 nucleotides: TGCGCCAGCAGCCAAGCACAGGGAACCCTCTACGAGCAGTACTTC. Translation: CASSQAQGTLYEQYF.